This T cell receptor beta chain was recorded in a study of a mutant IDH1 vaccine in newly diagnosed glioma. Between the trimmed V and J ends, which lost 3 bases and 1 base, there was a span of 12 bases. The CDR3 covers 15 residues. The V gene's germline CDR1 is ENHRY and CDR2 SYGVKD. A remark on this clone: Its antigen is not known.

Described time point: week 23, last vaccination. Every vaccine dose comprised 300 ug of mutant IDH1 20-mer peptide plus topical imiquimod. TCRdb's copy holds only in-frame clones and misses some; the assay was immunoSEQ multiplex PCR. The sample contains approximately 70,000 clones, 84% of which appear only once. Sample: PBMCs, taken from a glioma patient whose treatment included an IDH1 peptide vaccine. The gene calls are TRBV10-3 and TRBJ1-1; possibly TRBD1 for D (5 bases). The receptor comes from a man younger than 35 with glioma. The CDR3 DNA reads TGTGCCATCAGTGACTCGCAGGGTACGAACACTGAAGCTTTCTTT. It yields the protein CAISDSQGTNTEAFF.